Below are 17 T cell receptor beta chains sequenced from a single sample in a study of cytomegalovirus exposure and HLA in healthy donors. The PCR ran on 60 Vbeta and 13 Jbeta primers. The assay was immunoSEQ multiplex PCR, and TCRdb's table has in-frame clones only and misses some. Counted here are around 200,000 clones, 74% occurring once; the ten biggest clones make up about 3%. Source material: PBMCs. These receptors came from a woman aged 30 to 39 in good health and CMV-seropositive.

This chain connects TRBV6-4 to TRBJ1-1; weak D call: TRBD1 (5 bases). This CDR3 is 13 amino acids long. From germline, CDR1 is MRHNA and CDR2 SNTAGT. With 4 bases removed from V and 1 base from J, the gap between germline ends came to 7 bases. CDR3 region: CASSVGENTEAFF. The CDR3 DNA reads as TGTGCCAGCAGTGTAGGGGAGAACACTGAAGCTTTCTTT.

The rearrangement links TRBV9 to TRBJ2-2; TRBD1 might be the D (5 bases). The CDR3 sequence is 14 residues long. Germline CDR1 reads SGDLS; CDR2 reads YYNGEE. Trimming took off 4 bases at V and 4 bases at J, with 11 bases between the two ends. The CDR3 DNA is TGTGCCAGCAGCCCGAACACAGGCACCGGGGAGCTGTTTTTT. Translation gives CASSPNTGTGELFF.

This clone was picked up one time. The rearrangement joins TRBV4-2 to TRBJ2-2; TRBD2 might be the D (5 bases). CDR1 and CDR2 from the germline V gene are LGHNA and YNFKEQ. This CDR3 is 15 amino acids long. V was shortened by 0 bases and J by 4 bases, with 9 bases between the two germline ends. The CDR3 DNA reads as TGTGCCAGCAGCCAAGAGCTAGCTAGCACCGGGGAGCTGTTTTTT. Its translation is CASSQELASTGELFF.

This clone was seen a handful of times. This rearrangement joins TRBV19 to TRBJ2-1, with TRBD2 matching 15 bases. The CDR3 consists of 20 residues. Germline assignment: CDR1 LNHDA and CDR2 SQIVND (reference sequence). Trimming removed 0 bases from V and 9 bases from J; junction bases left unmatched: 15. CDR3 in DNA: TGTGCCAGTAGTATAGACACCCGGACTAGCGGGAGGGCCTTAGCGGGTGAGCAGTTCTTC. It specifies CASSIDTRTSGRALAGEQFF.

The gene calls are TRBV2 and TRBJ2-1; D unresolved. The germline CDR1 and CDR2 sequences are SNHLY and FYNNEI. There are 17 residues in the CDR3. V was trimmed by 3 bases and J by 8 bases, leaving 23 bases between them. The CDR3 DNA reads as TGTGCCAGCAGTGAGGTGGTAGCCGACTCGCCCTGGGATGAGCAGTTCTTC. This gives the protein CASSEVVADSPWDEQFF.

This clone appeared a few times. This chain connects TRBV7-2 to TRBJ2-1; 9 bases match TRBD2. J was trimmed by 5 bases and V by 4 bases; bases with no gene match: 9. The germline V gene has CDR1 SGHTA and CDR2 FQGNSA. The CDR3 covers 16 residues. DNA of the CDR3: TGTGCCAGCAGCTCACGTTTAGCGGGAGTAGACAATGAGCAGTTCTTC. Amino acids: CASSSRLAGVDNEQFF.

In this sample, this clone turned up once. V and J are TRBV6-6 and TRBJ2-5; 7 positions match TRBD1. CDR1 and CDR2 from the germline V gene are MNHNY and SVGAGI (reference sequence). CDR3 length: 16 amino acids. J was trimmed by 11 bases and V by 1 base; bases with no gene match: 16. The DNA for the CDR3 is TGTGCCAGCAGTTACTTGGGACGGACAGGTCCAAAAGAGCAGTACTTC. Protein: CASSYLGRTGPKEQYF.

The chain couples TRBV23-1 to TRBJ2-1; 9 nucleotides align to TRBD1. TRBV23-1 is known as an ORF, though its function is uncertain. The CDR3 has 13 amino acids. J was trimmed by 6 bases and V by 11 bases; bases with no gene match: 8. CDR3 amino acids: CAPRDRVVNEQFF. The CDR3 DNA reads as TGCGCCCCCCGGGACAGGGTAGTCAATGAGCAGTTCTTC.

This clone was seen only a few times. The V and J genes are TRBV2 and TRBJ1-2; possible D gene TRBD1, 5 bases. The germline V gene encodes CDR1 SNHLY and CDR2 FYNNEI. This CDR3 comprises 13 residues. V was cut by 4 bases and J by 1 base, with 7 bases left in between. The CDR3 is CASSGRVNYGYTF. In DNA, the CDR3 is TGTGCCAGCAGTGGCAGGGTTAACTATGGCTACACCTTC.

This chain links TRBV2 with TRBJ1-4; D unclear. Germline loops: CDR1 SNHLY, CDR2 FYNNEI. CDR3 length equals 13 residues. V lost 1 base and J lost 8, with 8 bases in between. The CDR3 loop reads CASSEGGGEKLFF. The CDR3 coding sequence is TGTGCCAGCAGTGAAGGGGGAGGGGAAAAACTGTTTTTT.

V gene TRBV15 combines with J gene TRBJ2-7, with D perhaps matching TRBD2 (6 bases). The CDR3 runs 14 residues. Between the trimmed V and J ends, which lost 1 base and 4 bases, there was a span of 11 bases. CDR1 and CDR2 from the germline V gene are LNHNV and YYDKDF (reference sequence). CDR3 coding DNA: TGTGCCACCAGCAGAGCCGGGACTGTGTACGAGCAGTACTTC. Its protein is CATSRAGTVYEQYF.

This clone was counted only a few times. This chain connects TRBV19 to TRBJ2-1; 11 positions match TRBD2. This CDR3 is built from 15 residues. Germline loops: CDR1 LNHDA, CDR2 SQIVND (reference sequence). The ends lost 7 bases at V and 7 bases at J; junction bases unmatched: 9. CDR3: CASTPLAGAVNEQFF. The CDR3 region has the DNA TGTGCCAGTACCCCACTAGCGGGAGCTGTAAATGAGCAGTTCTTC.

This clone was detected once. The chain employs TRBV5-1 and TRBJ2-2; 13 bases align to TRBD2. V was clipped by 4 bases and J by 6 bases; unmatched bases: 3. The CDR3 is 15 amino acids. In germline, CDR1 is SGHRS, CDR2 YFSETQ. CDR3 region: CASSLTSGRPGELFF. CDR3 coding DNA: TGCGCCAGCAGCCTGACTAGCGGGAGGCCCGGGGAGCTGTTTTTT.

The gene calls are TRBV19 and TRBJ2-6; 7 nucleotides line up with TRBD1. CDR1 and CDR2 from the germline V gene are LNHDA and SQIVND (reference sequence). V shed 4 bases, J shed 0 bases, and the junction held 9 bases outside the gene matches. The CDR3 length is 18 residues. In DNA, the CDR3 is TGTGCCAGTAGTACCCGGACAGGTACGATCTCTGGGGCCAACGTCCTGACTTTC. Its translation is CASSTRTGTISGANVLTF. Together with reference TRBV19 and TRBJ2-6, the CDR3 gives the full variable domain: DGGITQSPKYLFRKEGQNVTLSCEQNLNHDAMYWYRQDPGQGLRLIYYSQIVNDFQKGDIAEGYSVSREKKESFPLTVTSAQKNPTAFYLCASSTRTGTISGANVLTFGAGSRLTVL.

The chain carries TRBV7-2 and TRBJ2-7; TRBD1 agrees at 11 bases. CDR1 and CDR2 (germline): SGHTA, FQGNSA. The CDR3 loop spans 14 amino acids. The V segment lost 4 bases and the J segment 6 bases; nucleotides outside the gene matches: 5. CDR3 amino acids: CASSSPGQGGEQYF. The CDR3 DNA reads TGTGCCAGCAGCTCACCGGGACAGGGGGGCGAGCAGTACTTC.

This chain links TRBV28 with TRBJ1-4; D possibly corresponds to TRBD1 (6 bases). This CDR3 comprises 12 residues. Germline CDR1 MDHEN, CDR2 SYDVKM. Trimming took 10 bases from V and 6 from J, leaving 12 bases between them. The chain's CDR3 is CATKGGDEKLFF. Written as DNA, the CDR3 is TGTGCCACCAAGGGGGGGGATGAAAAACTGTTTTTT.

The chain links TRBV11-3 to TRBJ2-1; 11 bases match TRBD2. The CDR3 length is 15 residues. After removal of 3 bases from V and 3 bases from J, the junction contained 1 base not matched to a gene. Per germline, CDR1 SGHNT and CDR2 YENEEA. CDR3 protein: CASSFGLAGYNEQFF. The CDR3 DNA is TGTGCCAGCAGCTTTGGACTAGCGGGCTACAATGAGCAGTTCTTC.